The present T cell receptor (beta chain) was sequenced within a study of response to subunit inactivated influenza vaccine. TCRdb analysed the RT-PCR reads with MiXCR anew, one entry per CDR3 protein. The sample holds 500,000 to 550,000 distinct CDR3 sequences; about 8% are singletons and the top ten take roughly 13%. The CDR3 has 17 amino acids. Germline assignment: CDR1 SGHRS and CDR2 YFSETQ. V shed 4 bases, J shed 0 bases, and the junction held 6 bases outside the gene matches. This clonotype was observed a handful of times. The sequences come from PBMCs from blood, collected less than 30 months after vaccination. The TCR was taken from a man aged 50-75 years who received an inactivated influenza vaccine. This chain connects TRBV5-1 to TRBJ1-4; 10 bases align to TRBD1. In DNA form, the CDR3 reads TGCGCCAGCAGCCAGGACAGGGGGACTGCAACTAATGAAAAACTGTTTTTT. As protein: CASSQDRGTATNEKLFF.